The clone carrying this T cell receptor (beta chain) has only a few counts. What it binds is unknown. The read halts 3 residues ahead of the CDR3 end, with the missing end drawn from the germline J gene. This sample was included in a study of T cell clonality in common variable immunodeficiency. Findings and caveats of the study: Common variable immunodeficiency TCR beta sequences reportedly had fewer deletions and N-nucleotide insertions.

Blood samples were heparinized, about 4.5 to 8 ml per donor. The protocol was immunoSEQ multiplex PCR, while the TCRdb copy is restricted to in-frame clones and leaves out a portion. This sample includes some 32,000 clones with no singletons; its ten biggest clones take up approximately 4.7%. Germline CDR1 is MNHNS and CDR2 is SASEGT. This CDR3 has 15 amino acids. The clonotype comes from a person aged 18 to 70 in good health. The sequencing sample was made of peripheral blood mononuclear cells. The chain couples TRBV6-1 to TRBJ1-4; TRBD1 might be the D (5 bases). This CDR3 is CASSETTSGANVLFF. CDR3 bases read: TGTGCCAGCAGTGAAACGACCTCTGGGGCCAACGTA.